Presented here are 21 T cell receptor beta chains from one specimen sequenced in a study of T cell responses to AZD1222 COVID-19 vaccine. Produced via immunoSEQ multiplex PCR; TCRdb's table is partial and in-frame only. The sample consists of fewer than 140,000 clones, almost 90% of them appearing once. This material consisted of peripheral blood, taken on day 0 of AZD1222 vaccination. These receptors were taken from an adult in good health.

This clone was seen once. The chain carries TRBV7-2 and TRBJ2-7, with TRBD2 matching over 10 bases. The CDR3 runs 19 residues. The V segment lost 0 bases and the J segment 1 base; nucleotides outside the gene matches: 12. The V gene's germline CDR1 is SGHTA and CDR2 FQGNSA. The CDR3 spells CASSLAGASGRATSYEQYF. CDR3 in DNA: TGTGCCAGCAGCTTAGCGGGTGCAAGCGGGAGGGCCACTTCCTACGAGCAGTACTTC.

The chain combines TRBV2 with TRBJ1-5; a weak D match, TRBD1 (5 bases). The CDR3 is made up of 15 amino acids. In germline, CDR1 is SNHLY, CDR2 FYNNEI. Trimming shortened V by 1 base and J by 4 bases, and 11 bases separated the two germline ends. CDR3 in DNA: TGTGCCAGCAGTGAAGGGCAGGGAGCAAATCAGCCCCAGCATTTT. Protein: CASSEGQGANQPQHF.

V is TRBV5-1 and J is TRBJ1-3; D is possibly TRBD1 (6 bases). This CDR3 has 15 residues. Between the trimmed V and J ends, which lost 3 bases and 4 bases, there was a span of 14 bases. Germline V gene data show CDR1 as SGHRS and CDR2 as YFSETQ. CDR3 sequence: CASSWGQGLGNTIYF. CDR3 DNA sequence: TGCGCCAGCAGCTGGGGACAAGGGCTGGGAAACACCATATATTTT.

The chain carries TRBV11-3 and TRBJ2-3; D gene ambiguous. In germline, CDR1 is SGHNT, CDR2 YENEEA. Trimming stripped 1 base from V and 6 bases from J, with 8 bases between. The CDR3 is 13 residues long. The CDR3 reads CASSLGVLDTQYF. Written as DNA, the CDR3 is TGTGCCAGCAGCTTAGGGGTTTTGGATACGCAGTATTTT.

This clone has a single count. This chain joins TRBV10-3 and TRBJ1-5; 7 bases line up with TRBD1. V shed 4 bases and J 2 bases; nucleotides not matched to a gene: 8. Germline V gene data show CDR1 as ENHRY and CDR2 as SYGVKD. The CDR3 sequence is 16 residues long. CDR3 DNA sequence: TGTGCCATCAGTGGGACAGGAAGTGTAGGCAATCAGCCCCAGCATTTT. Its protein product is CAISGTGSVGNQPQHF.

This chain joins TRBV2 and TRBJ1-5, with no clear D. V was shortened by 3 bases and J by 0 bases, with 3 bases between the two germline ends. The CDR3 has 13 amino acids. Germline CDR1 and CDR2: SNHLY and FYNNEI. CDR3 protein: CASSESSNQPQHF. CDR3 coding DNA: TGTGCCAGCAGTGAGTCTAGCAATCAGCCCCAGCATTTT.

This chain connects TRBV25-1 to TRBJ1-5, with unresolved D. The CDR3 has 15 residues. Germline-derived CDR1 and CDR2 are MGHDK and SYGVNS. V lost 3 bases and J 0 bases, leaving 9 bases between the germline ends. CDR3 residues: CASSETVNSNQPQHF. DNA for the CDR3: TGTGCCAGCAGTGAGACGGTCAATAGCAATCAGCCCCAGCATTTT.

This clone showed up just once. The chain combines TRBV9 with TRBJ2-1; 8 bases match TRBD2. The germline V gene encodes CDR1 SGDLS and CDR2 YYNGEE. The CDR3 spans 16 residues. V was clipped by 7 bases and J by 1 base; unmatched bases: 10. CDR3 amino acids: CASGTGGMSSYNEQFF. CDR3 nucleotides: TGTGCCAGCGGTACGGGAGGGATGAGTTCCTACAATGAGCAGTTCTTC.

This clone was seen once. The chain recombines TRBV18 with TRBJ1-1; unclear D gene. The germline V and J ends were trimmed by 2 bases and 4 bases, with 5 bases remaining between them. CDR1 is KGHSH and CDR2 is LQKENI in the germline V gene. The CDR3 is 12 amino acids. DNA of the CDR3: TGTGCCAGCTCACCAGGGAGCACTGAAGCTTTCTTT. This sequence encodes CASSPGSTEAFF.

This sequence joins TRBV6-6 and TRBJ2-7, with 9 bases matching TRBD2. Germline V gene sequence: CDR1 MNHNY, CDR2 SVGAGI (reference sequence). There are 13 residues in the CDR3. With 5 bases clipped from V and 3 bases from J, the junction kept 2 bases outside the gene matches. The CDR3 is CASSLAGYYEQYF. CDR3 sequence (DNA): TGTGCCAGCAGTCTAGCGGGGTACTACGAGCAGTACTTC.

The V and J genes are TRBV5-1 and TRBJ1-1; D call uncertain. V shed 0 bases and J shed 0 bases, with 9 bases lying between them. CDR1 and CDR2 from the germline V gene are SGHRS and YFSETQ. The CDR3 loop spans 15 amino acids. The CDR3 loop is CASSLVVSMNTEAFF. The CDR3 bases are TGCGCCAGCAGCTTGGTCGTTTCCATGAACACTGAAGCTTTCTTT.

The chain couples TRBV9 to TRBJ2-7; 9 bases are shared with TRBD1. CDR1 and CDR2 (germline): SGDLS, YYNGEE. The junction had 5 bases not matched to a gene; V was cut back by 6 bases and J by 1 base. The CDR3 has 14 amino acids. In nucleotides, the CDR3 is TGTGCCAGCAACGGAGGACAGGGGTCCTACGAGCAGTACTTC. It codes for CASNGGQGSYEQYF. The full variable domain, with the rest looked up from reference TRBV9 and TRBJ2-7, is DSGVTQTPKHLITATGQRVTLRCSPRSGDLSVYWYQQSLDQGLQFLIQYYNGEERAKGNILERFSAQQFPDLHSELNLSSLELGDSALYFCASNGGQGSYEQYFGPGTRLTVT.

As DNA, the CDR3 is TGTGCCACCAGCAGAGTCTATGAGCAGTTCTTC. Its protein product is CATSRVYEQFF. This chain connects TRBV15 to TRBJ2-1; D uncertain. Trimming shortened V by 1 base and J by 8 bases, and 3 bases separated the two germline ends. CDR3 length: 11 amino acids. Germline assignment: CDR1 LNHNV and CDR2 YYDKDF (reference sequence).

The chain has TRBV10-3 and TRBJ2-7; 9 bases agree with TRBD1. V was pared by 2 bases and J by 4 bases, with 6 bases of the junction left unmatched. Germline V lookup: CDR1 ENHRY, CDR2 SYGVKD. The CDR3 sequence is 15 residues long. For the CDR3, the DNA is TGTGCCATCAGTGAGGAAGGGACAGGGAATTACGAGCAGTACTTC. As protein: CAISEEGTGNYEQYF.

This chain's CDR3 is CASSEGEGTEAFF. In DNA, the CDR3 is TGCGCCAGCAGTGAAGGAGAGGGCACTGAAGCTTTCTTT. The chain joins TRBV10-1 to TRBJ1-1; D remains ambiguous. The CDR3 has 13 amino acids. The germline V gene encodes CDR1 WNHNN and CDR2 SYGVQD (reference sequence). V lost 3 bases, J lost 4 bases, and 9 bases lay in between.

The CDR3 region is CASRLAGGAEQFF. For the CDR3, the DNA is TGTGCCAGCAGACTAGCGGGAGGCGCTGAGCAGTTCTTC. This chain connects TRBV6-5 to TRBJ2-1; 12 nucleotides agree with TRBD2. The CDR3 has 13 amino acids. The V and J ends lost 6 bases and 9 bases, in that order; junction bases with no gene match: 3. Germline lookup yields CDR1 MNHEY and CDR2 SVGAGI.

The rearrangement links TRBV5-1 to TRBJ1-6, with 8 bases that match TRBD1. The CDR3 has 15 amino acids. CDR1 and CDR2 from the germline V gene are SGHRS and YFSETQ. V shed 0 bases, J shed 9 bases, and the junction held 5 bases outside the gene matches. DNA of the CDR3: TGCGCCAGCAGCTTGGTCGGACAGGGCCCTTCACCCCTCCACTTT. Amino acid sequence: CASSLVGQGPSPLHF.

This chain joins TRBV10-3 and TRBJ2-3; 12 nucleotides agree with TRBD2. The V gene's germline CDR1 is ENHRY and CDR2 SYGVKD. Trimming cost V 6 bases and J 1 base; bases outside gene matches: 5. CDR3 length equals 16 residues. The CDR3 DNA follows: TGTGCCATCAGGGCTAGCGGGGGGGGCGGCACAGATACGCAGTATTTT. Amino acids: CAIRASGGGGTDTQYF.

Only a few counts were recorded for this clone. CDR3 loop: CASSPRAAFQETQYF. The DNA for the CDR3 is TGTGCCAGCAGCCCCCGGGCAGCCTTCCAAGAGACCCAGTACTTC. The chain has TRBV14 and TRBJ2-5; D uncertain. Looked up from germline, CDR1 is SGHDN and CDR2 is FVKESK. The CDR3 is 15 residues long. Trimming removed 4 bases at V and 1 base at J, with 13 bases between.

J is TRBJ2-2 and V is TRBV19; D may match TRBD1 or TRBD2 (5 bases each). Germline lookup yields CDR1 LNHDA and CDR2 SQIVND (reference sequence). The CDR3 loop spans 15 amino acids. V was clipped by 5 bases and J by 5 bases, with 15 bases between them. This chain's CDR3 is CASSPWDGGTGELFF. The CDR3 DNA reads TGTGCCAGTAGTCCCTGGGACGGCGGGACCGGGGAGCTGTTTTTT.

This chain joins TRBV2 and TRBJ1-1; a possible D gene is TRBD1 (6 bases). Germline V gives CDR1 SNHLY, CDR2 FYNNEI. The CDR3 spans 15 residues. Deletions cut 3 bases from V and 0 bases from J, with 11 bases between. This CDR3 is CASSDRGGMNTEAFF. CDR3 nucleotides: TGTGCCAGCAGTGACAGGGGCGGCATGAACACTGAAGCTTTCTTT.